The 21 T cell receptor beta chains reported below all come from one sample, sequenced in a study of response to subunit inactivated influenza vaccine. Via MiXCR, TCRdb re-called the RT-PCR reads, giving one row per CDR3 protein. The table has 500,000 or so distinct CDR3 sequences, 16% seen once. Material: CD4+ T cells sorted from PBMCs, obtained around 25 months after vaccination. Receptors were obtained from a man aged 45-69 years who received an inactivated influenza vaccine.

This chain uses TRBV7-3 with TRBJ2-1, with 7 bases lining up with TRBD2. J was trimmed by 13 bases and V by 2 bases; bases with no gene match: 8. The CDR3 loop spans 13 amino acids. Germline assignment: CDR1 SGHTA and CDR2 FQGTGA. The CDR3 nucleotides read TGTGCCAGCAGCTTAGGGAAGCGGGAAAGACAGTTCTTC. Its protein product is CASSLGKRERQFF.

About this clonotype itself: One junction end disagrees with the germline gene, perhaps due to a read error. The CDR3 region is CASSPRGLAGANTGELSF. CDR3 DNA sequence: TGTGCCAGCAGCCCCCGGGGACTAGCGGGCGCGAACACCGGGGAGCTGTCTTTT. This sequence joins TRBV4-2 and TRBJ2-2, with 12 bases identical to TRBD2. CDR1 and CDR2 from the germline V gene are LGHNA and YNFKEQ. The CDR3 has 18 residues.

This chain links TRBV20-1 with TRBJ2-5; D is possibly TRBD1 (6 bases). CDR1 and CDR2 from the germline V gene are DFQATT and SNEGSKA (reference sequence). V gave up 4 bases and J gave up 2 bases, with 14 bases separating them. CDR3 length: 14 amino acids. The CDR3 here is CSANRDIRQETQYF. The CDR3 nucleotides are TGCAGTGCTAACCGGGACATAAGGCAAGAGACCCAGTACTTC.

This clonotype appeared many times. The chain combines TRBV6-6 with TRBJ2-7; D not resolved. Germline CDR1 is MNHNY and CDR2 is SVGAGI (reference sequence). Trimming stripped 4 bases from V and 7 bases from J, with 8 bases between. This CDR3 region has 11 residues. The CDR3 nucleotides read TGTGCCAGCAGTTCCGAAGGGGAGCAGTACTTC. Translation: CASSSEGEQYF.

As DNA, the CDR3 is TGTGCCAGCAGTTCGGGGACTGAAAAACTGTTTTTT. The encoded protein is CASSSGTEKLFF. The chain recombines TRBV12-3 or TRBV12-4 with TRBJ1-4; a possible D gene is TRBD1 (5 bases). Deletions cut 4 bases from V and 7 bases from J, with 7 bases between. This CDR3 is 12 amino acids long.

This clonotype was recorded at least ten times. Written as DNA, the CDR3 is TGCGCCAGCAGCCCAGGTTCCCGTCCGGGACAGGGGAGTGAAAAACTGTTTTTT. As protein: CASSPGSRPGQGSEKLFF. The J gene is TRBJ1-4, the V gene TRBV4-3; TRBD1 matches 10 bases. Germline V lookup: CDR1 LGHNA, CDR2 YSLEER. The CDR3 length is 18 residues. V lost 4 bases and J lost 7; bases outside the gene matches: 15.

The rearrangement links TRBV12-3 or TRBV12-4 to TRBJ2-5; D is uncertain. V lost 5 bases to trimming and J lost 5 bases, with 6 bases between them. The CDR3 totals 11 residues. The CDR3 sequence: CASSRWETQYF. DNA of the CDR3: TGTGCCAGCAGTCGGTGGGAGACCCAGTACTTC.

This clonotype was picked up a small number of times. The chain couples TRBV29-1 to TRBJ1-1; D gene uncertain. CDR1 SQVTM and CDR2 ANQGSEA come from the germline V gene. This CDR3 is built from 12 residues. Trimming shortened V by 6 bases and J by 4 bases, and 12 bases separated the two germline ends. CDR3 in DNA: TGCAGCGTACTAGGACTTGTCACTGAAGCTTTCTTT. Its protein product is CSVLGLVTEAFF.

This clonotype was counted between two and nine times. As DNA, the CDR3 is TGTGCCAGCACAGCTAAATCCCAGGGCGGCGAGCAGTACTTC. Translating it yields CASTAKSQGGEQYF. The V gene is TRBV7-6, the J gene TRBJ2-7; D is perhaps TRBD1 (5 bases). Germline CDR1 reads SGHVS; CDR2 reads FNYEAQ. Trimming stripped 7 bases from V and 6 bases from J, with 19 bases between. The CDR3 length is 14 residues.

This clonotype occurred a few times. The chain links TRBV3-1 to TRBJ2-4, with D perhaps TRBD1 (6 bases). V was trimmed by 5 bases and J by 9 bases, leaving 23 bases between them. Germline loops: CDR1 LGHDT, CDR2 YNNKEL (reference sequence). This CDR3 region has 16 residues. The CDR3 coding sequence is TGTGCCAGCAGCGACGGACAGTTAAACGGTTGGGGCATTCAGTACTTC. This sequence encodes CASSDGQLNGWGIQYF.

The chain links TRBV7-2 to TRBJ2-5; D remains unclear. V gave up 6 bases and J gave up 5 bases, with 10 bases separating them. This CDR3 comprises 12 residues. Germline values: CDR1 SGHTA, CDR2 FQGNSA. The CDR3: CASRSGGETQYF. The CDR3 DNA reads TGTGCCAGCAGGTCGGGTGGTGAGACCCAGTACTTC.

The genes are TRBV4-3 and TRBJ2-3; a weak D match, TRBD1 (5 bases). Germline values: CDR1 LGHNA, CDR2 YSLEER. This CDR3 has 16 residues. V gave up 0 bases and J gave up 5 bases, with 15 bases separating them. The CDR3 loop is CASSQDRARGEDTQYF. CDR3 nucleotides: TGCGCCAGCAGCCAAGATAGGGCAAGGGGCGAAGATACGCAGTATTTT.

This clonotype has at least ten counts. The chain joins TRBV28 to TRBJ1-5; 9 bases match TRBD1. V dropped 3 bases and J dropped 6; count of bases not matched to a gene: 9. This CDR3 has 16 residues. The germline V gene encodes CDR1 MDHEN and CDR2 SYDVKM. The CDR3 loop is CASSFWDRERIQPQHF. DNA of the CDR3: TGTGCCAGCAGTTTTTGGGACAGGGAAAGAATTCAGCCCCAGCATTTT.

This clonotype was seen more than once but under ten times. The chain links TRBV20-1 to TRBJ2-7; 7 bases line up with TRBD1. CDR1 DFQATT and CDR2 SNEGSKA come from the germline V gene (reference sequence). This CDR3 has 14 residues. J lost 5 bases, V lost 1 base, and 8 bases had no gene match. CDR3 sequence reads: CSARATTGPHEQYF. CDR3 nucleotide sequence: TGCAGTGCTAGAGCCACGACAGGGCCCCACGAGCAGTACTTC.

V and J are TRBV7-2 and TRBJ1-1; TRBD1 aligns across 7 bases. The CDR3 runs to 13 residues. From germline, CDR1 is SGHTA and CDR2 FQGNSA. With V trimmed by 5 bases and J by 7 bases, 7 bases remained unmatched. The CDR3 nucleotides are TGTGCCAGCAGCATGATATGGACAGGTGAAGCTTTCTTT. It specifies CASSMIWTGEAFF.

V is TRBV19 and J is TRBJ1-3; D is undetermined. This CDR3 has 14 residues. Germline CDR1 is LNHDA and CDR2 is SQIVND (reference sequence). Trimming took off 7 bases at V and 3 bases at J, with 13 bases between the two ends. The CDR3 DNA sequence: TGTGCCAGTATCGGACCCGGGCTTGGAAACACCATATATTTT. Encoded protein: CASIGPGLGNTIYF.

A few counts support this clonotype. The chain uses TRBV6-2 or TRBV6-3 and TRBJ2-7, with D tentatively TRBD2 (6 bases). Deletions cut 5 bases from V and 2 bases from J, with 16 bases between. Per germline, CDR1 MNHEY and CDR2 SVGEGT. This CDR3 is built from 15 residues. The CDR3 sequence: CASSPPPTRPYEQYF. In nucleotides, the CDR3 is TGTGCCAGCAGTCCTCCTCCGACTAGACCCTACGAGCAGTACTTC.

This clonotype occurred a few times. The chain couples TRBV12-3 or TRBV12-4 to TRBJ1-1; 7 bases align to TRBD1. J gave up 4 bases and V 7 bases, and 15 bases lay outside the gene matches. The CDR3 consists of 16 residues. For the CDR3, the DNA is TGTGCCAGCACCGTCGATTACAGGGGTCGTGGCACTGAAGCTTTCTTT. It is translated as CASTVDYRGRGTEAFF.

The V gene is TRBV9, the J gene TRBJ1-2; D gene uncertain. This CDR3 comprises 14 residues. CDR1 is SGDLS and CDR2 is YYNGEE in the germline V gene. V lost 4 bases and J 0 bases, leaving 10 bases between the germline ends. As DNA, the CDR3 is TGTGCCAGCAGCCCCCCGACTCCTAACTATGGCTACACCTTC. This translates into CASSPPTPNYGYTF.

This clonotype was found many times. The chain uses TRBV3-1 and TRBJ2-7; D ambiguous. This CDR3 comprises 12 residues. Trimming shortened V by 4 bases and J by 2 bases, and 6 bases separated the two germline ends. Germline-derived CDR1 and CDR2 are LGHDT and YNNKEL (reference sequence). The CDR3 region has the DNA TGTGCCAGCAGCCCATCGACCTACGAGCAGTACTTC. Translating it yields CASSPSTYEQYF.

The chain uses TRBV5-1 and TRBJ1-1; D is possibly TRBD1 (5 bases). This CDR3 spans 15 amino acids. V dropped 1 base and J dropped 0 bases, with 10 bases sitting between them. Germline CDR1 is SGHRS and CDR2 is YFSETQ. The CDR3 reads CASSLIGTVNTEAFF. The DNA for the CDR3 is TGCGCCAGCAGCTTGATCGGGACGGTGAACACTGAAGCTTTCTTT.